This T cell receptor beta chain comes out of a study of T cells in Graves' hyperthyroidism and ophthalmopathy. Overall study: Upon initial diagnosis and before any treatment, peripheral blood was collected.

The germline gives CDR1 PRHDT, CDR2 FYEKMQ (reference sequence). The CDR3 is 15 residues long. V was trimmed by 8 bases and J by 5 bases, leaving 21 bases between them. Notes on this clonotype: Antigen specificity is unknown.

Fresh peripheral blood, about 9.9 ml, yielded the PBMCs. Study results and limitations: Ophthalmopathy was separated from stable hyperthyroidism by a 13 V-J model.

Template material for amplifying TCR beta CDR3 regions consisted of RNA transcripts. The HTBI primer set was used in a first-round RT-PCR of the TCR CDR3. One entry per CDR3 protein, called by TCRdb with MiXCR from the multiplex PCR reads. Of 550,000 to 650,000 distinct CDR3 sequences in the sample, around 15% were seen once. What was sequenced was blood. The V call is TRBV13, the J call TRBJ2-5; D is unresolved. The TCR was taken from a woman aged 40 to 49 with Graves' hyperthyroidism. The CDR3 coding sequence is TGTGCCAGCGGCCCTACACTGAGAACCCCTGAGACCCAGTACTTC. Protein: CASGPTLRTPETQYF.